The 11 T cell receptor beta chains listed next were all sequenced from one sample in a study of T cells after posttransplantation cyclophosphamide. Treatment was busulfan-fludarabine conditioning, a marrow graft, and cyclophosphamide on days +3 and +4. TCRdb's table, derived via immunoSEQ multiplex PCR, lists solely in-frame clones and lacks some. Of 650 to 850 clones listed, around 76% are singletons. The sample consisted of CD4+ T cells sorted from blood, taken after an allogeneic stem cell transplant with post-transplant cyclophosphamide. The source is a female patient between 30 and 39 years old who received an allogeneic stem cell transplant from a related donor, was CMV-positive, and had no GVHD. Some of the T cells may derive from the graft donor.

The chain carries TRBV7-8 and TRBJ1-6; D remains ambiguous. This CDR3 has 12 amino acids. Trimming took off 4 bases at V and 9 bases at J, with 7 bases between the two ends. The germline CDR1 and CDR2 sequences are SGHVS and FQNEAQ. The CDR3 here is CASSSPGSPLHF. CDR3 DNA sequence: TGTGCCAGCAGCTCCCCAGGTTCACCCCTCCACTTT.

This chain uses TRBV28 with TRBJ1-1; 8 positions agree with TRBD1. Germline values: CDR1 MDHEN, CDR2 SYDVKM. The CDR3 sequence is 14 residues long. Losses at the gene ends were 5 bases for V and 5 bases for J; bases not matched to a gene: 7. CDR3 loop: CASSRQGLGTEAFF. The CDR3 coding sequence is TGTGCCAGCAGTCGACAGGGGTTGGGGACTGAAGCTTTCTTT. The full variable domain, completed using reference TRBV28 and TRBJ1-1, is DVKVTQSSRYLVKRTGEKVFLECVQDMDHENMFWYRQDPGLGLRLIYFSYDVKMKEKGDIPEGYSVSREKKERFSLILESASTNQTSMYLCASSRQGLGTEAFFGQGTRLTVV.

The J gene is TRBJ1-5, the V gene TRBV7-9, with 9 bases fitting TRBD1. Per the germline V gene, CDR1 is SEHNR and CDR2 is FQNEAQ (reference sequence). V lost 3 bases to trimming and J lost 4 bases; unmatched junction nucleotides: 4. This CDR3 has 15 residues. CDR3 region: CASSFGQGSNQPQHF. As DNA, the CDR3 is TGTGCCAGCAGCTTCGGACAGGGGAGTAATCAGCCCCAGCATTTT.

This clone was detected only once. A far larger clone is only one base removed, so a read error is likely. This sample also contains other DNA sequences that code for the same CDR3. The rearrangement joins TRBV5-1 to TRBJ1-2; no clear D. This CDR3 spans 14 amino acids. Germline CDR1 SGHRS, CDR2 YFSETQ. CDR3 DNA sequence: TGCGCCAGCAGTTTGGGGTCCGGGTTGGGTGGCTACACCTTC. This sequence encodes CASSLGSGLGGYTF.

The genes are TRBV28 and TRBJ2-7; weak D call: TRBD1 (5 bases). V was pared by 3 bases and J by 6 bases, with 15 bases between. Germline CDR1 and CDR2: MDHEN and SYDVKM. This CDR3 comprises 14 residues. The CDR3, as DNA: TGTGCCAGCAGTTTCCAGGGCGGTACCGGCGAGCAGTACTTC. Translated, it gives CASSFQGGTGEQYF.

This clone was counted a single time. V is TRBV19 and J is TRBJ2-1; weak D call: TRBD1 (6 bases). This CDR3 has 14 residues. Germline CDR1 is LNHDA and CDR2 is SQIVND (reference sequence). The V end lost 5 bases, the J end lost 7 bases, and 15 bases lay between the germline ends. The CDR3 DNA is TGTGCCAGTAGTGTCAGGACAGTCGGGAATGAGCAGTTCTTC. Its protein is CASSVRTVGNEQFF. Variable domain in full (rest from reference TRBV19 and TRBJ2-1): DGGITQSPKYLFRKEGQNVTLSCEQNLNHDAMYWYRQDPGQGLRLIYYSQIVNDFQKGDIAEGYSVSREKKESFPLTVTSAQKNPTAFYLCASSVRTVGNEQFFGPGTRLTVL.

The chain links TRBV5-1 to TRBJ1-1, with TRBD1 matching 7 bases. The CDR3 sequence is 15 residues long. Germline V gene sequence: CDR1 SGHRS, CDR2 YFSETQ. Trimming took 3 bases from V and 0 from J; bases not matched to a gene: 5. CDR3: CASSWDSPMNTEAFF. The DNA for the CDR3 is TGCGCCAGCAGCTGGGACAGCCCGATGAACACTGAAGCTTTCTTT.

Concerning this clone: The identical CDR3 is also encoded by other nucleotide sequences in the sample. The rearrangement links TRBV7-9 to TRBJ1-6, with 7 nucleotides matching TRBD1. Germline V CDR1 and CDR2: SEHNR, FQNEAQ (reference sequence). The length of the CDR3 is 16 residues. With 5 bases clipped from V and 1 base from J, the junction kept 5 bases outside the gene matches. The CDR3 spells CASSLGTVSYNSPLHF. CDR3 sequence (DNA): TGTGCCAGCAGCCTCGGGACAGTGTCCTATAATTCACCCCTCCACTTT. The variable domain in full, completed from reference TRBV7-9 and TRBJ1-6, reads DTGVSQNPRHKITKRGQNVTFRCDPISEHNRLYWYRQTLGQGPEFLTYFQNEAQLEKSRLLSDRFSAERPKGSFSTLEIQRTEQGDSAMYLCASSLGTVSYNSPLHFGNGTRLTVT.

The chain is built from TRBV6-6 and TRBJ1-3; D remains unclear. V lost 4 bases and J 1 base, leaving 8 bases between the germline ends. CDR1 is MNHNY and CDR2 is SVGAGI in the germline V gene (reference sequence). This CDR3 contains 14 residues. Here the CDR3 DNA reads TGTGCCAGCAGTTCTACCGTGTCTGGAAACACCATATATTTT. Residues: CASSSTVSGNTIYF.

V and J are TRBV18 and TRBJ1-1, with D tentatively TRBD1 (5 bases). Trimming took 2 bases from V and 0 from J, leaving 25 bases between them. Germline V gene sequence: CDR1 KGHSH, CDR2 LQKENI. CDR3 size: 20 residues. The CDR3 loop reads CASSPNAGWPTNQLNTEAFF. The CDR3 DNA reads as TGTGCCAGCTCACCAAACGCAGGGTGGCCTACCAACCAACTGAACACTGAAGCTTTCTTT.

The chain carries TRBV18 and TRBJ2-5; D possibly corresponds to TRBD1 (6 bases). V was pared by 3 bases and J by 4 bases, with 15 bases between. Per germline, CDR1 KGHSH and CDR2 LQKENI. The CDR3 sequence is 15 residues long. In DNA, the CDR3 is TGTGCCAGCTCACCGACAAAGGACAGAGGAGAGACCCAGTACTTC. Translation: CASSPTKDRGETQYF. Looking up the rest from reference TRBV18 and TRBJ2-5 gives the full variable domain: NAGVMQNPRHLVRRRGQEARLRCSPMKGHSHVYWYRQLPEEGLKFMVYLQKENIIDESGMPKERFSAEFPKEGPSILRIQQVVRGDSAAYFCASSPTKDRGETQYFGPGTRLLVL.